One T cell receptor (beta chain) is described in this entry. The antigen remains unidentified. The J segment lost 5 bases and the V segment lost 7 bases, leaving 6 bases of the junction unmatched. The CDR3 has 12 amino acids. Looked up from germline, CDR1 is SQVTM and CDR2 is ANQGSEA. This entry comes from a study of cytomegalovirus exposure and HLA in healthy donors. Across the whole study: In an earlier analysis, 90 million to 130 million unique TCR beta sequences were found from approximately 190 million T cells. The study's findings and limits: In a later analysis, TCR beta V- and J-gene trimming showed a link to a missense DCLRE1C variant. Based on reports, TCR beta sequences accurately predicted HLA-A and HLA-B alleles for most subjects.

In the PCR, 60 Vbeta and 13 Jbeta primers were used. Generated by immunoSEQ multiplex PCR, the TCRdb table keeps only in-frame clones and is missing some. The repertoire holds around 130,000 clones, with 75% to 85% as singletons. This chain links TRBV29-1 with TRBJ1-1; 8 bases map to TRBD1. The sample was PBMCs. The clonotype comes from a woman younger than 35 in good health and CMV-seropositive. CDR3 loop: CSGRQGRTEAFF. In DNA, the CDR3 is TGCAGCGGTAGACAGGGGAGAACTGAAGCTTTCTTT.